This entry lists 8 T cell receptor beta chains sequenced from one sample in a study of shared clonotypes between healthy human individuals. Only in-frame clones appear in the TCRdb table, and some are missing; sequencing was by immunoSEQ multiplex PCR. The table shows more than 400,000 clones, with around 73% occurring only once. The specimen was PBMCs. The receptors here all came from a woman between 35 and 50 years old in good health. Some clones in this sample may be carry-over from other donors' samples.

The chain carries TRBV7-9 and TRBJ2-5; D is uncertain. Deletions cut 3 bases from V and 5 bases from J, with 13 bases between. The germline gives CDR1 SEHNR, CDR2 FQNEAQ (reference sequence). This CDR3 has 14 amino acids. CDR3 DNA sequence: TGTGCCAGCAGCTTGGGTCGCGGTGGGGAGACCCAGTACTTC. It yields the protein CASSLGRGGETQYF. The full variable domain, completed using reference TRBV7-9 and TRBJ2-5, is DTGVSQNPRHKITKRGQNVTFRCDPISEHNRLYWYRQTLGQGPEFLTYFQNEAQLEKSRLLSDRFSAERPKGSFSTLEIQRTEQGDSAMYLCASSLGRGGETQYFGPGTRLLVL.

This clone was seen a single time. J is TRBJ2-5 and V is TRBV27; 9 nucleotides align to TRBD1. Germline V gives CDR1 MNHEY, CDR2 SMNVEV (reference sequence). This CDR3 is 15 amino acids long. J gave up 3 bases and V 7 bases, and 9 bases lay outside the gene matches. The CDR3, as DNA: TGTGCCAGCATCTGCACGGACAGGGGAAAAGAGACCCAGTACTTC. Translation gives CASICTDRGKETQYF.

This clone showed up just a few times. In nucleotides, the CDR3 is TGTGCCAGCAGTCATGACGGCAACTATGGCTACACCTTC. It yields the protein CASSHDGNYGYTF. The chain carries TRBV6-1 and TRBJ1-2; D gene ambiguous. The ends were cut back, 5 bases at V and 2 bases at J, with 9 bases in the middle. This CDR3 has 13 residues. Germline loops: CDR1 MNHNS, CDR2 SASEGT.

Regarding this clone: A read error is the likely source, as a far larger clone sits one nucleotide away. The J gene is TRBJ2-7, the V gene TRBV28; D gene ambiguous. Per germline, CDR1 MDHEN and CDR2 SYDVKM. CDR3 size: 14 residues. V lost 2 bases and J lost 6, with 14 bases in between. The CDR3 bases are TGTGCCAGCAGTTTAACGAAGTTTTACAGCGAGCAGTACTTC. Encoded protein: CASSLTKFYSEQYF.

This rearrangement joins TRBV5-4 to TRBJ2-7; 11 bases agree with TRBD2. After removal of 5 bases from V and 2 bases from J, the junction contained 6 bases not matched to a gene. The length of the CDR3 is 15 residues. The germline CDR1 and CDR2 sequences are SGHNT and YYREEE (reference sequence). CDR3 nucleotide sequence: TGTGCCAGCAGATCGGGACTAGCGGCTACCTACGAGCAGTACTTC. Amino acids: CASRSGLAATYEQYF.

The chain is built from TRBV5-4 and TRBJ1-4, with a possible D match to TRBD1 (5 bases). The CDR3 sequence is 14 residues long. From germline, CDR1 is SGHNT and CDR2 YYREEE (reference sequence). V lost 3 bases, J lost 7 bases, and 13 bases lay in between. In DNA, the CDR3 is TGTGCCAGCAGCTCCAGGGCCGTGGGTGAAAAACTGTTTTTT. Amino acids: CASSSRAVGEKLFF.

A single count supports this clone. This chain uses TRBV7-3 with TRBJ2-1, with unresolved D. The V gene's germline CDR1 is SGHTA and CDR2 FQGTGA. The CDR3 spans 13 residues. With 5 bases removed from V and 5 bases from J, the gap between germline ends came to 10 bases. The CDR3 is CASSLSWDNEQFF. The CDR3 coding sequence is TGTGCCAGCAGCCTCTCTTGGGACAATGAGCAGTTCTTC.

For the CDR3, the DNA is TGCGCCAGCAGTACGGCGGCCGGGAACACTGAAGCTTTCTTT. Translating gives CASSTAAGNTEAFF. The chain joins TRBV5-1 to TRBJ1-1, with unresolved D. This CDR3 spans 14 amino acids. Germline V gives CDR1 SGHRS, CDR2 YFSETQ. V lost 5 bases and J lost 1, with 12 bases in between.